The sequence of this T cell receptor (beta chain) was determined in a study of T cell repertoires in cytomegalovirus infection. Study background: Indications came from public TCR beta signatures; they pointed to CMV infection and to a matching HLA type. Study conclusions and caveats: Adding up the frequency of public TCR beta families identified people who carried CMV plus the relevant HLA. Across the ex vivo response, the dominant clonotypes were HLA-C-restricted CMV-specific TCR beta clonotypes.

This clonotype was seen only once. Its antigen is undetermined. A junction boundary mismatches the germline segment, possibly from a read error. TCRdb independently ran MiXCR on the reads; one entry per CDR3 protein. Of approximately 1,000,000 distinct CDR3 sequences in the sample, about 33% are singletons; the top ten hold roughly 13%. This CDR3 contains 15 residues. Germline V lookup: CDR1 SNHLY, CDR2 FYNNEI. This sample comprised cultured CD8+ T cells from PBMCs, obtained from culture after CMV antigen stimulation. The TCR was taken from a human donor in good health (CMV status not recorded). Some clones in this sample may be carry-over from other donors' samples. The rearrangement joins TRBV2 to TRBJ1-2, with 7 bases that match TRBD1. For the CDR3, the DNA is TGTGGCAGCAGAACGACAGGGTATCTCAGCTATGGCTACACCTTC. Translation gives CGSRTTGYLSYGYTF.